This TCR beta chain was captured in a study of blood T cell repertoires in COVID-19. Study details: Sites across the United States, Italy and Spain contributed samples from acute and convalescent COVID-19.

The CDR3 is made up of 14 amino acids. Germline assignment: CDR1 LNHDA and CDR2 SQIVND (reference sequence). V was trimmed by 1 base and J by 2 bases, leaving 9 bases between them. The method was immunoSEQ multiplex PCR; TCRdb's version includes in-frame clones alone and lacks a portion of them. The table includes tens of thousands of clones, around 80% detected once. Sequencing was carried out using peripheral blood. The TCR was taken from a man older than 75 with active or convalescent COVID-19. The rearrangement links TRBV19 to TRBJ2-7, with a tentative D call TRBD1 (5 bases). The CDR3 reads CASSIGTGAYEQYF. In nucleotides, the CDR3 is TGTGCCAGTAGTATAGGAACAGGAGCCTACGAGCAGTACTTC.